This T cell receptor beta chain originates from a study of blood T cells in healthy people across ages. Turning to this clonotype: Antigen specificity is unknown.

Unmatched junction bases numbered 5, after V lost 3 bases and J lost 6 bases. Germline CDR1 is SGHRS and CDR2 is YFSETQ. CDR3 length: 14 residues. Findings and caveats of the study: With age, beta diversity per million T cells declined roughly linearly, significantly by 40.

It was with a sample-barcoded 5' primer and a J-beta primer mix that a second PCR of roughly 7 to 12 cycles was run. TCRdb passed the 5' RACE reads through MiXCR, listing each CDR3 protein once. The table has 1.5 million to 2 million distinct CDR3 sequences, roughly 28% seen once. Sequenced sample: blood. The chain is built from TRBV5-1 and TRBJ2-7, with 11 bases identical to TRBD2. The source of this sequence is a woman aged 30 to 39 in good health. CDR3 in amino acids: CASSYSGGASEQYF. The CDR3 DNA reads TGCGCCAGCAGCTATAGCGGGGGGGCCTCCGAGCAGTACTTC.